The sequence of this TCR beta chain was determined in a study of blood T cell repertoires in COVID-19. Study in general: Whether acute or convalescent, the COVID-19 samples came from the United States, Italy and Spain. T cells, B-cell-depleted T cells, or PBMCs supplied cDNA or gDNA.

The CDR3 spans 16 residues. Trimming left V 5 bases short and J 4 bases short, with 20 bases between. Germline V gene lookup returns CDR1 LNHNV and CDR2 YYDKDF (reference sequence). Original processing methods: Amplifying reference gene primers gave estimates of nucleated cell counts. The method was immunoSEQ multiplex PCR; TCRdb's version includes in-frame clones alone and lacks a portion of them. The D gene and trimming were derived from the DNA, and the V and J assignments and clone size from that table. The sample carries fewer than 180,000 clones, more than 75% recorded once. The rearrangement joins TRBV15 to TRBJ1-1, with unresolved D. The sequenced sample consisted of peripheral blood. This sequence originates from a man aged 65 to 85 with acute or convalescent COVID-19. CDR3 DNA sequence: TGTGCCACCAGCCCCTCGGGAAAGGGATCAGTCACTGAAGCTTTCTTT. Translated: CATSPSGKGSVTEAFF.